This entry concerns a single T cell receptor (beta chain). Its matching antigen is unknown. The sample originates from a study of T cells in Graves' hyperthyroidism and ophthalmopathy. On the study more broadly: The initial diagnosis was the point when peripheral blood was collected, ahead of any treatment. General study findings and limits: Peripheral blood also featured most of the thyroid clonotypes expanded above 0.001.

Amplified TCR beta CDR3 regions came from RNA transcripts. When the TCR CDR3 underwent first-round RT-PCR, the HTBI primer set was used. MiXCR, applied by TCRdb to the multiplex PCR reads, yields one record per CDR3 protein. Altogether 35,000 to 45,000 distinct CDR3 sequences are present, about 50% being singletons, with the ten largest covering 15% to 20%. Patients with uncontrolled infections, other autoimmune diseases, pregnancy or lactation were excluded. From germline, CDR1 is SNHLY and CDR2 FYNNEI. The CDR3 consists of 15 residues. The V gene end was trimmed by 5 bases and the J gene end by 7 bases; junction bases not matched to a gene: 6.

The sequence was obtained from a man aged 35-49 years with Graves' ophthalmopathy. Sequencing was done on a sample of blood. J is TRBJ2-1 and V is TRBV2, with 12 bases identical to TRBD2. Here the CDR3 reads CASSPLAGGGNEQFF. The CDR3 nucleotides are TGTGCCAGCAGTCCTCTAGCGGGGGGGGGGAATGAGCAGTTCTTC. The complete variable domain, with remaining parts taken from reference TRBV2 and TRBJ2-1, reads EPEVTQTPSHQVTQMGQEVILRCVPISNHLYFYWYRQILGQKVEFLVSFYNNEISEKSEIFDDQFSVERPDGSNFTLKIRSTKLEDSAMYFCASSPLAGGGNEQFFGPGTRLTVL.